This TCR beta chain was identified in a study of radiotherapy plus CTLA-4 blockade in lung cancer. This clone was observed a few times. Other DNA variants within this sample encode the same CDR3. Produced via immunoSEQ multiplex PCR; TCRdb's table is partial and in-frame only. The data hold about 82,000 clones, with 60% to 80% observed a single time. The specimen was peripheral blood, collected from a patient treated with radiotherapy plus ipilimumab. This receptor was taken from a human donor with non-small cell lung cancer that progressed on radiotherapy plus ipilimumab.

CDR3 nucleotide sequence: TGTGCCAGCAGCGAGAGGGGGGGGAATCAGCCCCAGCATTTT. Translating it yields CASSERGGNQPQHF. J is TRBJ1-5 and V is TRBV9; a possible D gene is TRBD1 (6 bases). Trimming pared 3 bases from V and 4 bases from J, leaving 11 bases between. The V gene's germline CDR1 is SGDLS and CDR2 YYNGEE. The CDR3 contains 14 residues.